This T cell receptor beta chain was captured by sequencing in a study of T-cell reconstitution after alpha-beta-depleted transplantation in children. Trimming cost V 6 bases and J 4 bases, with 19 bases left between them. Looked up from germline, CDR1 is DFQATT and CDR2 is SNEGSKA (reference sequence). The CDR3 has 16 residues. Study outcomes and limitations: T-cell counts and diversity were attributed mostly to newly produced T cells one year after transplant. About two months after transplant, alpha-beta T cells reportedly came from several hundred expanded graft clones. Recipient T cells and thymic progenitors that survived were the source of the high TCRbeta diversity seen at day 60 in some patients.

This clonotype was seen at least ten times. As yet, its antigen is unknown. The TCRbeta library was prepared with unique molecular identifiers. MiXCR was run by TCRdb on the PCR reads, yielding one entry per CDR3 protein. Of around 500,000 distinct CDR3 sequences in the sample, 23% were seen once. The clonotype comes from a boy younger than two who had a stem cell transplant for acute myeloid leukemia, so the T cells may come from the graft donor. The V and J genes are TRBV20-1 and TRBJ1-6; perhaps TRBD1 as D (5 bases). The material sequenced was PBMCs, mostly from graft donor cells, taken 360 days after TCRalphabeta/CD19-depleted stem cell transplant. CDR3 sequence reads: CSAITARGGYNSPLHF. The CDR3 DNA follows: TGCAGTGCCATCACTGCGAGGGGCGGGTATAATTCACCCCTCCACTTT.